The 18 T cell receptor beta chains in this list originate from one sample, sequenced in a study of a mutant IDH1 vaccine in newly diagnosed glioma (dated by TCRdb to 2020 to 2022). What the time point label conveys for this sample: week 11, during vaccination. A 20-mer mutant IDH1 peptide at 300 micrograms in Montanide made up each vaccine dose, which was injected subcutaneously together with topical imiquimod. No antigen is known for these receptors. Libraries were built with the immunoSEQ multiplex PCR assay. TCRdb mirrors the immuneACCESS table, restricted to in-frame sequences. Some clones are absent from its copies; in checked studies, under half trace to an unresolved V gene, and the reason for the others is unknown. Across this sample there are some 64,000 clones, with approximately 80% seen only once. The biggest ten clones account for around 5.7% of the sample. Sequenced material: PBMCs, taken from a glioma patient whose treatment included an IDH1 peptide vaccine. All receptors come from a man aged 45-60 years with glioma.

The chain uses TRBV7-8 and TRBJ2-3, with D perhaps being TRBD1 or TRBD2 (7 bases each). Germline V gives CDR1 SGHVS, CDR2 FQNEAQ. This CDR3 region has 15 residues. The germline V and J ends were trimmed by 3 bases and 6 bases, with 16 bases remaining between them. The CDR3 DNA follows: TGTGCCAGCAGCTTGGGCGGCAGGGGGGGGGATACGCAGTATTTT. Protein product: CASSLGGRGGDTQYF. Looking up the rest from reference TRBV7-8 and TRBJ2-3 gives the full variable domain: GAGVSQSPRYKVAKRGQDVALRCDPISGHVSLFWYQQALGQGPEFLTYFQNEAQLDKSGLPSDRFFAERPEGSVSTLKIQRTQQEDSAVYLCASSLGGRGGDTQYFGPGTRLTVL.

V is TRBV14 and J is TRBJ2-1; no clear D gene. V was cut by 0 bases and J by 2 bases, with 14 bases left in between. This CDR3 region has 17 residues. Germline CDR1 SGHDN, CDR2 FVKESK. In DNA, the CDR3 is TGTGCCAGCAGCCAAGATCGAAAAGGCAGGACCTACAATGAGCAGTTCTTC. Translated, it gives CASSQDRKGRTYNEQFF.

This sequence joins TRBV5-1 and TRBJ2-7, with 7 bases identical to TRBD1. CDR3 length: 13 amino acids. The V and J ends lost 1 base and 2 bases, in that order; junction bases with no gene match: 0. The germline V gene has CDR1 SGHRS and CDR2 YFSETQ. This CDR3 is CASSLQGAYEQYF. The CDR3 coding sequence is TGCGCCAGCAGCTTGCAGGGGGCCTACGAGCAGTACTTC.

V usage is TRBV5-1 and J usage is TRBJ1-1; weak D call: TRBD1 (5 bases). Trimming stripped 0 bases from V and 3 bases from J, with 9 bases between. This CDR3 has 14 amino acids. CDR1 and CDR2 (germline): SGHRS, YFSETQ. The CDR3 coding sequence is TGCGCCAGCAGCTTGGGACAGACGCACACTGAAGCTTTCTTT. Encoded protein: CASSLGQTHTEAFF.

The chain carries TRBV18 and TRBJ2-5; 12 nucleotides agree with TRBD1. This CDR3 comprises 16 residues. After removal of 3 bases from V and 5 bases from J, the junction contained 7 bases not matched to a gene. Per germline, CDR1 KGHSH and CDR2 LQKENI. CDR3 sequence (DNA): TGTGCCAGCTCACCGGGGGACAGGGGGCTCGGGGAGACCCAGTACTTC. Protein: CASSPGDRGLGETQYF.

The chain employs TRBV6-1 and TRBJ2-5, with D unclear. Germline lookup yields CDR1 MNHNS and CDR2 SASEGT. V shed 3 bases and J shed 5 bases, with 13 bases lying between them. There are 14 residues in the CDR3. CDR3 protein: CASSEVHLRETQYF. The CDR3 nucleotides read TGTGCCAGCAGTGAGGTTCACCTACGGGAGACCCAGTACTTC.

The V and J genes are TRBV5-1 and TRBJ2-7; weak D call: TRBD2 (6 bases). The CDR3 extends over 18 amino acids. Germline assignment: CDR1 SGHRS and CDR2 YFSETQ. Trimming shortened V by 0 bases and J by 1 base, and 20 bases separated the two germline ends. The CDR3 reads CASSLDASGVGGSYEQYF. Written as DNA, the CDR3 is TGCGCCAGCAGCTTGGACGCTTCAGGCGTGGGGGGTTCCTACGAGCAGTACTTC.

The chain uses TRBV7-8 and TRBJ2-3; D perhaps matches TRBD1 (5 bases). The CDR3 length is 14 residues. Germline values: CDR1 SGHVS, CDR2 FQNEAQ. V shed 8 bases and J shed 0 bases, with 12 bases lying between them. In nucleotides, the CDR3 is TGTGCCAGCTTTCTGGCAGGGAGCACAGATACGCAGTATTTT. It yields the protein CASFLAGSTDTQYF.

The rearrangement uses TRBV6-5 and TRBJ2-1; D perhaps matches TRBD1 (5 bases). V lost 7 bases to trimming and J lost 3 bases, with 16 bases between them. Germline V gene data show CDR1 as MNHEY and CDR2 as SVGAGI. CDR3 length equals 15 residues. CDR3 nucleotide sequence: TGTGCCAGCAAGTCCACGTCAGGGATCTACAATGAGCAGTTCTTC. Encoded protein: CASKSTSGIYNEQFF.

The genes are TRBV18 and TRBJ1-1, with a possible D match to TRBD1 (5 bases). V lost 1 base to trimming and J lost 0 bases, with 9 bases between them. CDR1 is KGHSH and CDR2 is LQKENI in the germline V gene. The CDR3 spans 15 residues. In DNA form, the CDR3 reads TGTGCCAGCTCACCACGGGGGATGATGAACACTGAAGCTTTCTTT. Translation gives CASSPRGMMNTEAFF.

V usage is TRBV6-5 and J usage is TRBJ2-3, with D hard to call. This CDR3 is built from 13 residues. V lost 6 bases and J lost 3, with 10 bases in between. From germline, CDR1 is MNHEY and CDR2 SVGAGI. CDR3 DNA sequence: TGTGCCAGCAGCCCCAGGTATACAGATACGCAGTATTTT. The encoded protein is CASSPRYTDTQYF.

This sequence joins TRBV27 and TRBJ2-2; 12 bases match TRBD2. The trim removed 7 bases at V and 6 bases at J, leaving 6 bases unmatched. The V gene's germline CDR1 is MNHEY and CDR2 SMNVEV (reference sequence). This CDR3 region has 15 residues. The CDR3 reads CASTRTSGVSGELFF. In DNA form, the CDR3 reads TGTGCCAGCACCCGGACTAGCGGGGTATCCGGGGAGCTGTTTTTT.

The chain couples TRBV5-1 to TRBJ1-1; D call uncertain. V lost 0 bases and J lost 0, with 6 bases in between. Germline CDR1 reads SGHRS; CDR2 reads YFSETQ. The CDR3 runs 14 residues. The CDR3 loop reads CASSLGAMNTEAFF. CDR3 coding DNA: TGCGCCAGCAGCTTGGGGGCTATGAACACTGAAGCTTTCTTT.

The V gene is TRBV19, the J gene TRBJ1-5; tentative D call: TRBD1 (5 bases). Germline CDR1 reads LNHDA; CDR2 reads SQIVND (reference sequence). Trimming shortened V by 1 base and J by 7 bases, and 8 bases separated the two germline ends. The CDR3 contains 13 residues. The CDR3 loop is CASSIGAGQPQHF. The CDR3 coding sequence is TGTGCCAGTAGTATAGGGGCAGGGCAGCCCCAGCATTTT.

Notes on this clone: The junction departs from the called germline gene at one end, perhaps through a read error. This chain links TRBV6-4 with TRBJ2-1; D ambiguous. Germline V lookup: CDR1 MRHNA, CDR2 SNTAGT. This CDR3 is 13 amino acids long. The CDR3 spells CASSNSWEGEQFF. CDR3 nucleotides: TGTGCCAGCAGTAACTCGTGGGAAGGTGAGCAGTTCTTC.

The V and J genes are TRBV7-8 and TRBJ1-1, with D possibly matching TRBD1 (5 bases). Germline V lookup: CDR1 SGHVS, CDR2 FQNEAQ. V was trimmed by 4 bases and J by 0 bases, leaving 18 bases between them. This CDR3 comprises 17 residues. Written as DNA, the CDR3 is TGTGCCAGCAGCTCCGAGCCGGGGCCGAACATGAACACTGAAGCTTTCTTT. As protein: CASSSEPGPNMNTEAFF.

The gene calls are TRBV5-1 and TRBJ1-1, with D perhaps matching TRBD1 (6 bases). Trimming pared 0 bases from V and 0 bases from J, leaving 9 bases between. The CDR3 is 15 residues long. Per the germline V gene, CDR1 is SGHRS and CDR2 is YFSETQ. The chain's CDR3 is CASSLAQGLNTEAFF. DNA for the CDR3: TGCGCCAGCAGCTTGGCACAGGGTTTGAACACTGAAGCTTTCTTT.

CDR3 nucleotides: TGCGCCAGCAGCCAAGGGACAGCACGGTACGATGGCTACACCTTC. This encodes CASSQGTARYDGYTF. The chain couples TRBV4-3 to TRBJ1-2; possibly TRBD1 for D (6 bases). Germline CDR1 is LGHNA and CDR2 is YSLEER. CDR3 length equals 15 residues. Trimming shortened V by 1 base and J by 6 bases, and 15 bases separated the two germline ends.